The following is a T cell receptor beta chain sequence with its context. Clones were sequenced by immunoSEQ multiplex PCR, and TCRdb holds only the in-frame ones, with some missing. The table records 50,000 to 60,000 clones, around 93% of them present only once. The CDR3 contains 13 residues. Germline V gene data show CDR1 as KGHSH and CDR2 as LQKENI. J lost 8 bases, V lost 5 bases, and 5 bases had no gene match. The entry originates in a study of T cell changes during pregnancy in multiple sclerosis. Here the sequenced sample was CD4+ T cells from peripheral blood mononuclear cells, taken after pregnancy. This TCR derives from a female donor in good health, enrolled as a control in a pregnancy study. J is TRBJ1-4 and V is TRBV18; 7 bases agree with TRBD1. The CDR3 bases are TGTGCCAGCTCAGACAGGGAGATGGAAAAACTGTTTTTT. Protein sequence: CASSDREMEKLFF.